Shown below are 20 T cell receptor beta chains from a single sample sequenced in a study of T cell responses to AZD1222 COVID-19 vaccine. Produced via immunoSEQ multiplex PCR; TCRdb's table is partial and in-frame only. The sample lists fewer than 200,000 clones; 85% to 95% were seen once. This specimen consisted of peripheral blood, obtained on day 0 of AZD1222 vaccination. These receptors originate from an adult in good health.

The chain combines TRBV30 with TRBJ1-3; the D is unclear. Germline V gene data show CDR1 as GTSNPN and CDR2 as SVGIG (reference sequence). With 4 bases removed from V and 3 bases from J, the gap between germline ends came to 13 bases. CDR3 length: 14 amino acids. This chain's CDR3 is CAWKVLADGNTIYF. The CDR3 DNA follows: TGTGCCTGGAAGGTGTTGGCGGATGGAAACACCATATATTTT.

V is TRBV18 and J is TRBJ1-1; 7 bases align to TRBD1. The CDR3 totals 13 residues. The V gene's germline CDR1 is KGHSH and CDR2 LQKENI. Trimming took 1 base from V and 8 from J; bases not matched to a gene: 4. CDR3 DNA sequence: TGTGCCAGCTCACCACTGACAGGGCGAGAAGCTTTCTTT. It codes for CASSPLTGREAFF.

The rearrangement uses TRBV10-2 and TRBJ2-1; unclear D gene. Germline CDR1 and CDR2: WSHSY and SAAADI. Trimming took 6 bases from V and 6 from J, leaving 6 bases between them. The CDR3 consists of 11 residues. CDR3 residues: CASSPGNEQFF. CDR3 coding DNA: TGCGCCAGCAGCCCAGGCAATGAGCAGTTCTTC.

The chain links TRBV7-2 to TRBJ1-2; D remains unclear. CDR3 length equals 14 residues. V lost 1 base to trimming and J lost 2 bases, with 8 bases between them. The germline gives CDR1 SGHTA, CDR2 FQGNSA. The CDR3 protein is CASSLGNGNYGYTF. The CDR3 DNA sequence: TGTGCCAGCAGCTTAGGGAATGGGAACTATGGCTACACCTTC.

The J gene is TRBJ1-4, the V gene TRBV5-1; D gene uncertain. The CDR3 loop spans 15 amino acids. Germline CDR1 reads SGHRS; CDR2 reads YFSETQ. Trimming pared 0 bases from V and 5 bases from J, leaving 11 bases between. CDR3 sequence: CASSLARQTNEKLFF. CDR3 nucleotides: TGCGCCAGCAGCTTGGCCCGGCAGACGAATGAAAAACTGTTTTTT.

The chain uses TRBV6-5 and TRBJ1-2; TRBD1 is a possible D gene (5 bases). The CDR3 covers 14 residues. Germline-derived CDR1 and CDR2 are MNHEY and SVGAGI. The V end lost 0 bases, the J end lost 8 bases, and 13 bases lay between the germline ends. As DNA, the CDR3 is TGTGCCAGCAGTTACTCCGTGGGGGATCGCGGCTACACCTTC. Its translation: CASSYSVGDRGYTF.

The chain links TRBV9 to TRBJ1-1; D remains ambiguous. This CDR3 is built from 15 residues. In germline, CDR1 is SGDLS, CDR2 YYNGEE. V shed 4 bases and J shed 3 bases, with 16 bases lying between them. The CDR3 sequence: CASSLGDGIDTEAFF. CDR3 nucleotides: TGTGCCAGCAGCCTGGGAGATGGGATAGACACTGAAGCTTTCTTT.

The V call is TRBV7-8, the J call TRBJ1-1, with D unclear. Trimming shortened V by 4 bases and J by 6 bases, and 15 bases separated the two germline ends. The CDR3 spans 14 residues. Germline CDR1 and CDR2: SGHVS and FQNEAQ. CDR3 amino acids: CASSSRFGIAEAFF. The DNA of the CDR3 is TGTGCCAGCAGCTCTAGATTCGGAATCGCTGAAGCTTTCTTT.

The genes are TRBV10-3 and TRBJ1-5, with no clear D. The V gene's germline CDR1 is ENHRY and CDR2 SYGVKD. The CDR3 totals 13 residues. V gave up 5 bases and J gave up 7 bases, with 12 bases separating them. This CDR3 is CAISNLTAQPQHF. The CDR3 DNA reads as TGTGCCATCAGTAATTTGACCGCACAGCCCCAGCATTTT.

The CDR3 spells CASSEENRASGNTIYF. In nucleotides, the CDR3 is TGCGCCAGCAGCGAGGAGAACAGGGCCTCTGGAAACACCATATATTTT. V gene TRBV4-1 combines with J gene TRBJ1-3, with TRBD1 as a possible D gene (6 bases). The V and J ends lost 5 bases and 0 bases respectively, with 14 bases between them. CDR1 is MGHRA, CDR2 YSYEKL, per germline. CDR3 size: 16 residues.

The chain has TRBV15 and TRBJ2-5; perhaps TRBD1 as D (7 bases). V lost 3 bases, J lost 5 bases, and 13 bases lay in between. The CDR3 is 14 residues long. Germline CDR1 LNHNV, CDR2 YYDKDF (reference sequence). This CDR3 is CATSRGGQRETQYF. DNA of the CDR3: TGTGCCACCAGCAGGGGGGGACAGCGGGAGACCCAGTACTTC.

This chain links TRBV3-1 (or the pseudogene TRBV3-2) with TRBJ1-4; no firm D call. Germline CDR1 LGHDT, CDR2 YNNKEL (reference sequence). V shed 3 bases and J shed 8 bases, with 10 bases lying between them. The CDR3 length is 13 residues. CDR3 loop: CASSQKGSEKLFF. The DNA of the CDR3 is TGTGCCAGCAGCCAGAAGGGTAGCGAAAAACTGTTTTTT.

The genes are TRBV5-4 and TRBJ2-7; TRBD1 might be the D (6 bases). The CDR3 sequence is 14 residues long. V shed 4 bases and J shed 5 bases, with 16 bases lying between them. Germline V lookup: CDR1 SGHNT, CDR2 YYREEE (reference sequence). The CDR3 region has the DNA TGTGCCAGCAGCGTATTGGGGGCGGACGACGAGCAGTACTTC. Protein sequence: CASSVLGADDEQYF.

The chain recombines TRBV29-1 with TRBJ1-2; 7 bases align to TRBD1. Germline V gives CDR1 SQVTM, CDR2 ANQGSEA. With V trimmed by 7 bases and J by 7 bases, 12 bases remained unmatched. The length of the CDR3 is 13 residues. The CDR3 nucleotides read TGCAGCGCCGCCCCAGGGGGTGTGGGTGGCTACACCTTC. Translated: CSAAPGGVGGYTF.

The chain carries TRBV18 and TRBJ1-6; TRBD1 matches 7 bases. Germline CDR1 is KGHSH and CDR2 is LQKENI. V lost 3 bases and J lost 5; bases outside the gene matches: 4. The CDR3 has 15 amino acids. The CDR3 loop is CASSPPGGDNSPLHF. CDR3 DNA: TGTGCCAGCTCACCCCCAGGGGGTGATAATTCACCCCTCCACTTT.

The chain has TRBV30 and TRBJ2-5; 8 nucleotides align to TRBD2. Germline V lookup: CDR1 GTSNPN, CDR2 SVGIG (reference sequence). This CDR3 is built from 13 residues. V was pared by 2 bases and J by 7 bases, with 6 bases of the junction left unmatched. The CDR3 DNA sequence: TGTGCCTGGAGTTTAAGCGGGAGAGGGACCCAGTACTTC. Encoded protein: CAWSLSGRGTQYF.

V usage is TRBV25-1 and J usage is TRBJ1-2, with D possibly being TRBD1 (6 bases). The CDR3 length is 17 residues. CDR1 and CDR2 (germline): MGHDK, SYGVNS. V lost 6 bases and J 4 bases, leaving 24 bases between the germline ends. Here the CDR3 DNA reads TGTGCCAGCAGCGGGGGCTGGCTTCATCTGGGGGTCTATGGCTACACCTTC. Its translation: CASSGGWLHLGVYGYTF.

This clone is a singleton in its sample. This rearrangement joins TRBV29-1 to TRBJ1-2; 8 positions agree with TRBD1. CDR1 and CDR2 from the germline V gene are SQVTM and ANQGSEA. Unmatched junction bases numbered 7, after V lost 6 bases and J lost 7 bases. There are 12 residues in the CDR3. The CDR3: CSVVDRGGGYTF. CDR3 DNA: TGCAGCGTCGTAGACAGGGGCGGTGGCTACACCTTC.

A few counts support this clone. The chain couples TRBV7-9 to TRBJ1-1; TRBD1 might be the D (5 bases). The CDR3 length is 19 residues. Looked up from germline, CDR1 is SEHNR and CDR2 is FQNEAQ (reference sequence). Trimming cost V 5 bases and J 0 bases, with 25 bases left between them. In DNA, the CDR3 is TGTGCCAGCAGCCCCTCACCGGACAAGGCCCGCAACATGAACACTGAAGCTTTCTTT. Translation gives CASSPSPDKARNMNTEAFF.

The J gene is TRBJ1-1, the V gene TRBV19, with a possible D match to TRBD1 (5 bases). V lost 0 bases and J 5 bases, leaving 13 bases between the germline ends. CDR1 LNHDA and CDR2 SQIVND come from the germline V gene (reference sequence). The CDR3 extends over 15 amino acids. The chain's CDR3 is CASSIDKGPRTEAFF. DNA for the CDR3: TGTGCCAGTAGTATAGATAAGGGGCCGAGAACTGAAGCTTTCTTT.